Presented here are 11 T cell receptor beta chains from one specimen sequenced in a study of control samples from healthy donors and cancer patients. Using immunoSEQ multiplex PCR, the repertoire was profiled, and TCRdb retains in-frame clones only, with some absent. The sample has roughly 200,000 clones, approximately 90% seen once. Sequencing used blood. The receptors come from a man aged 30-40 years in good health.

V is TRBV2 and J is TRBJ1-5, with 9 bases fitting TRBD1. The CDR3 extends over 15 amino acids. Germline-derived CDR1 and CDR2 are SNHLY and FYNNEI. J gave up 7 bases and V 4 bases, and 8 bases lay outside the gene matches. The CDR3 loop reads CASSAGTGRRQPQHF. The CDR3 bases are TGTGCCAGCAGTGCGGGGACAGGGAGGAGGCAGCCCCAGCATTTT.

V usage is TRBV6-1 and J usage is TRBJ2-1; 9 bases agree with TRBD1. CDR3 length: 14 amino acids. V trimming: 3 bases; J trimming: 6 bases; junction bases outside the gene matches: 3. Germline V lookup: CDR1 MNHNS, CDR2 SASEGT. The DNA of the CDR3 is TGTGCCAGCAGTGAGGACAGGGGAGGCAATGAGCAGTTCTTC. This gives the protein CASSEDRGGNEQFF.

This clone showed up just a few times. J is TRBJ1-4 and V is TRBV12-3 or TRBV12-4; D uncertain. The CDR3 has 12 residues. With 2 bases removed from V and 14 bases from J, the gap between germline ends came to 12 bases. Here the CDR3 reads CASSLTWEWLFF. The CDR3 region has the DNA TGTGCCAGCAGTTTAACCTGGGAGTGGCTGTTTTTT.

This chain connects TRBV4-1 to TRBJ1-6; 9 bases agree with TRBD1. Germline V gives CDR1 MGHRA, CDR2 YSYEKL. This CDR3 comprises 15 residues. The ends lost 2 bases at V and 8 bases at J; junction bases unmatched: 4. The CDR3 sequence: CASSQIRDRDSPLHF. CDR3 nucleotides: TGCGCCAGCAGCCAAATCCGGGACAGGGATTCACCCCTCCACTTT.

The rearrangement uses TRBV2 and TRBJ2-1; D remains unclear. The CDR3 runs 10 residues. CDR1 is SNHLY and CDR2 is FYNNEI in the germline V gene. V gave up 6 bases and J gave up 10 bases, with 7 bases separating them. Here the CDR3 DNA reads TGTGCCAGCAGCGTTCAGGAGCAGTTCTTC. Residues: CASSVQEQFF.

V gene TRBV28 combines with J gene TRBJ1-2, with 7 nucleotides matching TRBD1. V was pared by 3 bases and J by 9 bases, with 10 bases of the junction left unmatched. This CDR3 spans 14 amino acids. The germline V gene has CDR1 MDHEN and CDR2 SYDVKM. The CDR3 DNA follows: TGTGCCAGCAGTTTGGCGTCAGGGGGTTATAGCTACACCTTC. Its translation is CASSLASGGYSYTF.

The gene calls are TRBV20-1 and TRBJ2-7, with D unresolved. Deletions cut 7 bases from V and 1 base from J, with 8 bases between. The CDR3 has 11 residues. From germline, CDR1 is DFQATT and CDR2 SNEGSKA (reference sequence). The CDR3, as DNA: TGCAGTGTTGAAGCGTCCTACGAGCAGTACTTC. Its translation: CSVEASYEQYF.

CDR3 coding DNA: TGTGCCTGGAGTGAAATCGGGACCGCTGGGGCCAACGTCCTGACTTTC. Translation: CAWSEIGTAGANVLTF. J is TRBJ2-6 and V is TRBV30, with D tentatively TRBD1 or TRBD2 (5 bases each). This CDR3 has 16 amino acids. Between the trimmed V and J ends, which lost 1 base and 2 bases, there was a span of 12 bases. Looked up from germline, CDR1 is GTSNPN and CDR2 is SVGIG (reference sequence).

The CDR3, as DNA: TGTGCCAGCACGGGGGACGCAGATACGCAGTATTTT. Its protein product is CASTGDADTQYF. This rearrangement joins TRBV2 to TRBJ2-3; maybe TRBD2 (6 bases). This CDR3 is 12 amino acids long. The V gene lost 7 bases and the J gene lost 4 bases, with 9 bases spanning the gap. CDR1 SNHLY and CDR2 FYNNEI come from the germline V gene.

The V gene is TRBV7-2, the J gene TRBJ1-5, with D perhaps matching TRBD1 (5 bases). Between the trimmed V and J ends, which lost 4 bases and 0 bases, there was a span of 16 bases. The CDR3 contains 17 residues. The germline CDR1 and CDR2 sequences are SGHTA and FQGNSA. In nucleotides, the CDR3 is TGTGCCAGCAGCTATTTCTGGGGGGAGAATAGCAATCAGCCCCAGCATTTT. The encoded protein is CASSYFWGENSNQPQHF.

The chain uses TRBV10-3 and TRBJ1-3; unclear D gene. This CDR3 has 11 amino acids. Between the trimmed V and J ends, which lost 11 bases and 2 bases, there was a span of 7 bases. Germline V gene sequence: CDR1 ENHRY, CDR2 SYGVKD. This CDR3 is CAFGPGNTIYF. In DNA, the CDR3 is TGTGCCTTTGGACCTGGAAACACCATATATTTT.